What follows is one TCR beta chain and its context. The antigen is unknown. This CDR3 region has 11 residues. From germline, CDR1 is MNHEY and CDR2 SVGAGI. Trimming removed 8 bases at V and 6 bases at J, with 11 bases between. Naive and memory CD4+ T cell DNA was deep-sequenced without culture. Method: immunoSEQ multiplex PCR; TCRdb's copy keeps in-frame clones and lacks some. Among just under 65,000 clones, about 94% were seen once, and the ten largest hold about 0.14%. The sample comes from a study of CD4 T cells in relation to SARS-CoV-2 and coronaviruses. Study at large: Crossreactive spike epitopes shared across donors were mapped to their HLA restriction.

The unexposed donors gave CD4+ T cells in about 2010-2019, prior to COVID-19. Study-level points and caveats: Crossreactive clones expanded significantly less to SARS-CoV-2 than monoreactive clones. This crossreactivity analysis covered spike protein alone, no other viral proteins.

Sequencing input: naive CD4+ T cells from PBMCs. Subset meaning: naive CD4+ T cells isolated by negative enrichment. The chain is built from TRBV6-5 and TRBJ2-7; tentatively, D is TRBD1 (6 bases). The clonotype was recovered from a human donor in good health. The CDR3 region has the DNA TGTGCCAGCGTCAGGGGCAGCGAGCAGTACTTC. It is translated as CASVRGSEQYF.